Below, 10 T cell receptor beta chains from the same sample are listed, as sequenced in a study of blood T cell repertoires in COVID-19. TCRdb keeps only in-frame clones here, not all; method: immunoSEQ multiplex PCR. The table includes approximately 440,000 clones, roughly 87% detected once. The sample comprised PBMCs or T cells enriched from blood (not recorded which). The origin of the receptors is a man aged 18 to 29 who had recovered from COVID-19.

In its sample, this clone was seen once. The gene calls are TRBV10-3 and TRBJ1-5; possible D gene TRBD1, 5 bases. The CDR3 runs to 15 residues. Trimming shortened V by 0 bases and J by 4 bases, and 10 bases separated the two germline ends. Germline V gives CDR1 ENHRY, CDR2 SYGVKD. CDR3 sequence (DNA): TGTGCCATCAGTGAGTCGGCAGGGCTTAATCAGCCCCAGCATTTT. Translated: CAISESAGLNQPQHF.

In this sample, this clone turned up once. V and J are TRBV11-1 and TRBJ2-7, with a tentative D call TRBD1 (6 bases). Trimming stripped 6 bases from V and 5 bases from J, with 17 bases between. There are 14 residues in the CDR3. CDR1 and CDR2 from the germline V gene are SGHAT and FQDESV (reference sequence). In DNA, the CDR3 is TGTGCCAGCAGATGGGGGCGCAATACGGACGAGCAGTACTTC. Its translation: CASRWGRNTDEQYF. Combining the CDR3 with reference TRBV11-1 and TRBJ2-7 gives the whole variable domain EAEVAQSPRYKITEKSQAVAFWCDPISGHATLYWYRQILGQGPELLVQFQDESVVDDSQLPKDRFSAERLKGVDSTLKIQPAELGDSAMYLCASRWGRNTDEQYFGPGTRLTVT.

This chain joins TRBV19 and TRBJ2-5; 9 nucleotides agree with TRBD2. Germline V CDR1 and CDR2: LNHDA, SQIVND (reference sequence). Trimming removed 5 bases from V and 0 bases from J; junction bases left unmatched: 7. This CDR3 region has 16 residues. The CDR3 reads CASSRLAGPYQETQYF. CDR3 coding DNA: TGTGCCAGTAGTCGGCTAGCGGGACCTTACCAAGAGACCCAGTACTTC.

The CDR3 nucleotides read TGTGCCAGCAGTTCGCCGACAGGGGGGACAAGTGGCTACACCTTC. Protein sequence: CASSSPTGGTSGYTF. The chain couples TRBV28 to TRBJ1-2; 9 bases line up with TRBD1. From germline, CDR1 is MDHEN and CDR2 SYDVKM. Trimming cost V 4 bases and J 7 bases; bases outside gene matches: 10. This CDR3 region has 15 residues.

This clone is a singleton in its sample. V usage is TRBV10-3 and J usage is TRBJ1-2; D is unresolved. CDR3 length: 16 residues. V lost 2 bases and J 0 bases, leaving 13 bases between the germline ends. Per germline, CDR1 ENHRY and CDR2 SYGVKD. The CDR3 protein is CAISELELIANYGYTF. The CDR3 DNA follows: TGTGCCATCAGTGAGCTAGAACTAATAGCTAACTATGGCTACACCTTC.

In DNA, the CDR3 is TGCGCCAGCAGAACAGGGTCTTCGGACTATAATTCACCCCTCCACTTT. This codes for CASRTGSSDYNSPLHF. V usage is TRBV5-1 and J usage is TRBJ1-6; D might be TRBD1 (6 bases). Germline CDR1 SGHRS, CDR2 YFSETQ. V dropped 5 bases and J dropped 3 bases, with 15 bases sitting between them. The CDR3 is 16 residues long.

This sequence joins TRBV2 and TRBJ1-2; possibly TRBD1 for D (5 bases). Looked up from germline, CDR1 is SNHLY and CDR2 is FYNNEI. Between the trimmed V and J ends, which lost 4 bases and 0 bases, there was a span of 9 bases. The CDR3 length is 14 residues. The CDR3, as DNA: TGTGCCAGCAGTGGGACAAATACTAACTATGGCTACACCTTC. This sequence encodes CASSGTNTNYGYTF.

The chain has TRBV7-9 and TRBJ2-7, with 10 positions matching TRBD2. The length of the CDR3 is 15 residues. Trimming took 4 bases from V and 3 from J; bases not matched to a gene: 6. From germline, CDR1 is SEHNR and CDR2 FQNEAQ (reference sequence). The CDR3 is CASSSGLAEIYEQYF. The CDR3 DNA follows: TGTGCCAGCAGCTCCGGACTAGCGGAAATCTACGAGCAGTACTTC.

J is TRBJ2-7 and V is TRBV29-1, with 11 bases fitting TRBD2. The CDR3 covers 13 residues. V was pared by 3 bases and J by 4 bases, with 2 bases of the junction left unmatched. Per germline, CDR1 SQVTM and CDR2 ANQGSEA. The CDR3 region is CSVELAGGYEQYF. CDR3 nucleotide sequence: TGCAGCGTTGAGTTAGCGGGAGGGTACGAGCAGTACTTC.

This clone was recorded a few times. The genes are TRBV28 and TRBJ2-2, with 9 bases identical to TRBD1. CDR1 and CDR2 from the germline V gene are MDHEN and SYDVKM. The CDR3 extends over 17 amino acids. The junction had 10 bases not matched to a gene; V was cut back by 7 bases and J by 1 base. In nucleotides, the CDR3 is TGTGCCAGCATGAGTTCGGGACAGGGTTGGAACACCGGGGAGCTGTTTTTT. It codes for CASMSSGQGWNTGELFF.